This T cell receptor (beta chain) was retrieved from a study of shared clonotypes between healthy human individuals. General study results and limits: Researchers sampled only blood; tissue repertoires likely differ. It was expected that sequencing depth would affect clonotype sharing among donors.

The CDR3 extends over 16 amino acids. The germline V gene encodes CDR1 SGHAT and CDR2 FQNNGV. The V end was cut by 0 bases, the J end by 0 bases, with 9 bases between. It was at deep level that the assay was run. Assay: immunoSEQ multiplex PCR; the TCRdb copy retains only in-frame clones and omits some. The data contain about 820,000 clones, 80% to 95% of them singletons. Comments on this clone: Its antigen is not identified.

Only CD45RO-negative cells positively selected for CCR7 counted as naive CD8 cells, so terminally differentiated effector memory CD45RA+ cells were excluded. This clonotype was obtained from a man between 25 and 39 years old in good health. The chain employs TRBV11-2 and TRBJ2-1, with D unresolved. Sequenced input: naive CD8+ T cells sorted from blood. CDR3 sequence (DNA): TGTGCCAGCAGCTTAGATGCCGGCAGCTCCTACAATGAGCAGTTCTTC. Protein: CASSLDAGSSYNEQFF.